This T cell receptor (beta chain) was sequenced during a study of T cells expressing NK-cell markers. TCRdb re-called the 5' RACE reads; every CDR3 protein appears as one record, without DNA. Its listing shows roughly 3,500 distinct CDR3 sequences. The sample was blood T cells: a sorted CD56 or NKG2C T cell subset, CD4+ or CD8+ T cells, or bulk PBMC T cells (not recorded which). The sequence derives from a man between 18 and 69 years old in good health.

CDR3 sequence reads: CAWSVGQGVYEQYF. The chain has TRBV30 and TRBJ2-7; TCRdb returns TRBD1, unconfirmable since there is no DNA. Germline CDR1 reads GTSNPN; CDR2 reads SVGIG (reference sequence). CDR3 length: 14 residues.